The 4 T cell receptor beta chains below come from one sample, sequenced in a study of cytomegalovirus exposure and HLA in healthy donors. The PCR had 60 Vbeta and 13 Jbeta primers. Produced via immunoSEQ multiplex PCR; TCRdb's table is partial and in-frame only. The profile shows some 110,000 clones, roughly 82% of them singletons. Sequenced material: PBMCs. These receptors all stem from a man aged 45-60 years in good health and CMV-seronegative.

The chain joins TRBV25-1 to TRBJ2-3; TRBD1 aligns across 7 bases. V lost 4 bases to trimming and J lost 8 bases; unmatched junction nucleotides: 12. The CDR3 extends over 15 amino acids. CDR1 MGHDK and CDR2 SYGVNS come from the germline V gene. CDR3 amino acids: CASSALLGQALTQYF. Written as DNA, the CDR3 is TGTGCCAGCAGTGCGCTTCTCGGACAGGCTCTTACGCAGTATTTT.

This chain uses TRBV5-1 with TRBJ1-4; TRBD1 is a possible D gene (6 bases). This CDR3 has 16 residues. Germline V gene data show CDR1 as SGHRS and CDR2 as YFSETQ. V was pared by 0 bases and J by 2 bases, with 11 bases between. CDR3 protein: CASSLEGRGTNEKLFF. Written as DNA, the CDR3 is TGCGCCAGCAGCTTGGAAGGGAGGGGGACTAATGAAAAACTGTTTTTT.

The rearrangement uses TRBV28 and TRBJ1-3; D uncertain. CDR3 length: 12 residues. The germline V gene has CDR1 MDHEN and CDR2 SYDVKM. V was cut by 6 bases and J by 4 bases, with 7 bases left in between. This chain's CDR3 is CASRPQGNTIYF. CDR3 bases: TGTGCCAGCAGGCCACAGGGAAACACCATATATTTT.

This rearrangement joins TRBV5-5 to TRBJ2-7; D ambiguous. The germline V gene has CDR1 SGHKS and CDR2 YYEKEE (reference sequence). This CDR3 has 12 amino acids. Trimming shortened V by 4 bases and J by 3 bases, and 8 bases separated the two germline ends. DNA of the CDR3: TGTGCCAGCAGCCCCCGGGTCTACGAGCAGTACTTC. Residues: CASSPRVYEQYF.